A selection of T cell receptor beta chains follows, all from one sample in a study of cytomegalovirus exposure and HLA in healthy donors. Only in-frame clones appear in the TCRdb table, and some are missing; sequencing was by immunoSEQ multiplex PCR. The table includes some 200,000 clones, over 65% detected once. Sequencing was carried out using PBMCs. Receptors were obtained from a woman younger than 45 in good health and CMV-seronegative. CDR3s include the opening cysteine and the closing phenylalanine or tryptophan. Each record gives: V gene, J gene, D gene, clone size, CDR3 protein, CDR3 DNA. D genes are given only for firm matches. A clone size is listed for some rows: how often the clone was seen (once, few, many), or a class if it is expanded.

v_call: TRBV19
j_call: TRBJ2-3
d_call: .
clone_size: .
cdr3_aa: CASKGIRTDTQYF
cdr3_nt: TGTGCCAGTAAGGGGATTCGGACAGATACGCAGTATTTT

v_call: TRBV18
j_call: TRBJ1-1
d_call: .
clone_size: few
cdr3_aa: CASSPLLQGTEAFF
cdr3_nt: TGTGCCAGCTCACCACTTCTCCAGGGCACTGAAGCTTTCTTT

v_call: TRBV7-9
j_call: TRBJ2-2
d_call: TRBD2
clone_size: few
cdr3_aa: CASSQDGTNLAGQTGELFF
cdr3_nt: TGTGCCAGCAGCCAAGACGGGACAAACCTAGCGGGACAAACCGGGGAGCTGTTTTTT

v_call: TRBV19
j_call: TRBJ1-6
d_call: .
clone_size: .
cdr3_aa: CASSTFDISYNSPLHF
cdr3_nt: TGTGCCAGTAGTACCTTCGACATCTCCTATAATTCACCCCTCCACTTT

v_call: TRBV9
j_call: TRBJ2-5
d_call: .
clone_size: few
cdr3_aa: CASNNPPEETQYF
cdr3_nt: TGTGCCAGCAATAATCCCCCGGAGGAGACCCAGTACTTC

v_call: TRBV4-1
j_call: TRBJ2-7
d_call: .
clone_size: .
cdr3_aa: CASSESPPGEHSYEQYF
cdr3_nt: TGCGCCAGCAGCGAAAGCCCCCCAGGGGAACACTCCTACGAGCAGTACTTC

v_call: TRBV14
j_call: TRBJ2-7
d_call: TRBD1
clone_size: .
cdr3_aa: CASSGTGSHEQYF
cdr3_nt: TGTGCCAGTTCCGGGACAGGGTCCCACGAGCAGTACTTC

v_call: TRBV7-2
j_call: TRBJ1-4
d_call: .
clone_size: .
cdr3_aa: CASSLEDGGYGKLFF
cdr3_nt: TGTGCCAGCAGCTTAGAGGATGGAGGCTACGGGAAACTGTTTTTT

v_call: TRBV5-6
j_call: TRBJ2-5
d_call: .
clone_size: .
cdr3_aa: CASSLLWPPPRQETQYF
cdr3_nt: TGTGCCAGCAGCTTGCTTTGGCCACCCCCCAGGCAAGAGACCCAGTACTTC

v_call: TRBV19
j_call: TRBJ1-3
d_call: TRBD1
clone_size: .
cdr3_aa: CASSMGQTSGNTIYF
cdr3_nt: TGTGCCAGTAGTATGGGACAGACCTCTGGAAACACCATATATTTT

v_call: TRBV1
j_call: TRBJ2-7
d_call: .
clone_size: few
cdr3_aa: CTSSQDWSWERGESYEQYF
cdr3_nt: TGCACCAGCAGCCAAGATTGGTCTTGGGAGCGGGGGGAATCCTACGAGCAGTACTTC

v_call: TRBV9
j_call: TRBJ1-2
d_call: TRBD1
clone_size: .
cdr3_aa: CASSRGGAWTGDGYTF
cdr3_nt: TGTGCCAGCAGCAGGGGGGGGGCGTGGACAGGGGATGGCTACACCTTC

v_call: TRBV11-2
j_call: TRBJ1-1
d_call: .
clone_size: .
cdr3_aa: CASSLGSRGTEAFF
cdr3_nt: TGTGCCAGCAGCTTAGGGTCTCGGGGCACTGAAGCTTTCTTT

v_call: TRBV9
j_call: TRBJ2-7
d_call: .
clone_size: few
cdr3_aa: CASSVGAGAYEQYF
cdr3_nt: TGTGCCAGCAGCGTAGGTGCAGGGGCCTACGAGCAGTACTTC

v_call: TRBV11-2
j_call: TRBJ2-7
d_call: .
clone_size: few
cdr3_aa: CASSRFGRISDEQYF
cdr3_nt: TGTGCCAGCAGCCGGTTTGGGCGAATCTCGGACGAGCAGTACTTC

v_call: TRBV7-8
j_call: TRBJ1-1
d_call: .
clone_size: .
cdr3_aa: CASSFWQGRNTEAFF
cdr3_nt: TGTGCCAGCAGCTTTTGGCAGGGGCGAAACACTGAAGCTTTCTTT

v_call: TRBV5-1
j_call: TRBJ2-5
d_call: TRBD2
clone_size: .
cdr3_aa: CASREGGGLQETQYF
cdr3_nt: TGCGCCAGCAGGGAGGGCGGGGGTCTCCAAGAGACCCAGTACTTC

v_call: TRBV5-1
j_call: TRBJ2-7
d_call: TRBD2
clone_size: .
cdr3_aa: CASSRGLAGFYEQYF
cdr3_nt: TGCGCCAGCAGCCGGGGACTAGCGGGATTCTACGAGCAGTACTTC

v_call: TRBV6-6
j_call: TRBJ2-7
d_call: .
clone_size: few
cdr3_aa: CASSYDLVSVNEQYF
cdr3_nt: TGTGCCAGCAGTTATGATCTAGTCTCGGTGAACGAGCAGTACTTC

v_call: TRBV15
j_call: TRBJ1-2
d_call: .
clone_size: few
cdr3_aa: CATSREQGLKYGYTF
cdr3_nt: TGTGCCACCAGCAGAGAGCAGGGGTTAAAATATGGCTACACCTTC

v_call: TRBV10-3
j_call: TRBJ2-7
d_call: .
clone_size: few
cdr3_aa: CAISEGGAPSYEQYF
cdr3_nt: TGTGCCATCAGTGAGGGAGGGGCCCCCTCCTACGAGCAGTACTTC

v_call: TRBV30
j_call: TRBJ2-3
d_call: TRBD1
clone_size: .
cdr3_aa: CAWSGTVITDTQYF
cdr3_nt: TGTGCCTGGAGCGGGACAGTGATTACAGATACGCAGTATTTT

v_call: TRBV6-1
j_call: TRBJ2-1
d_call: .
clone_size: .
cdr3_aa: CASSEFGGNPYNEQFF
cdr3_nt: TGTGCCAGCAGTGAATTTGGCGGGAATCCCTACAATGAGCAGTTCTTC

v_call: TRBV7-3
j_call: TRBJ1-1
d_call: .
clone_size: once
cdr3_aa: CASSPQGKNTEAFF
cdr3_nt: TGTGCCAGCAGCCCCCAGGGGAAGAACACTGAAGCTTTCTTT

v_call: TRBV5-4
j_call: TRBJ1-2
d_call: .
clone_size: .
cdr3_aa: CASSLVRGRGYGYTF
cdr3_nt: TGTGCCAGCAGCTTGGTGCGTGGCAGGGGCTATGGCTACACCTTC

v_call: TRBV6-4
j_call: TRBJ2-1
d_call: TRBD1
clone_size: .
cdr3_aa: CASSPGTGDSLQFF
cdr3_nt: TGTGCCAGCAGTCCCGGGACAGGGGATTCGCTGCAGTTCTTC

v_call: TRBV21-1
j_call: TRBJ2-3
d_call: .
clone_size: few
cdr3_aa: CASSISTGTDTQYF
cdr3_nt: TGTGCCAGCAGCATATCGACAGGGACAGATACGCAGTATTTT

v_call: TRBV10-3
j_call: TRBJ2-5
d_call: .
clone_size: few
cdr3_aa: CAISGDRISGEETQYF
cdr3_nt: TGTGCCATCAGTGGGGATAGGATTTCAGGGGAAGAGACCCAGTACTTC

v_call: TRBV10-3
j_call: TRBJ1-1
d_call: .
clone_size: .
cdr3_aa: CASAGIPNTEAFF
cdr3_nt: TGTGCCAGTGCGGGGATCCCGAACACTGAAGCTTTCTTT

v_call: TRBV7-9
j_call: TRBJ1-1
d_call: .
clone_size: .
cdr3_aa: CASSLAPRRDWTEAFF
cdr3_nt: TGTGCCAGCAGCTTAGCCCCTCGAAGAGATTGGACTGAAGCTTTCTTT

v_call: TRBV19
j_call: TRBJ1-4
d_call: TRBD1
clone_size: .
cdr3_aa: CASGTVEKLFF
cdr3_nt: TGTGCCAGTGGGACAGTTGAAAAACTGTTTTTT

v_call: TRBV6-4
j_call: TRBJ2-3
d_call: TRBD1
clone_size: .
cdr3_aa: CASSRDRGSTDTQYF
cdr3_nt: TGTGCCAGCTCCCGGGACAGGGGTTCCACAGATACGCAGTATTTT

v_call: TRBV5-1
j_call: TRBJ1-2
d_call: TRBD1
clone_size: .
cdr3_aa: CASSLEGQTYGYTF
cdr3_nt: TGCGCCAGCAGCTTGGAGGGACAGACCTATGGCTACACCTTC

v_call: TRBV29-1
j_call: TRBJ1-4
d_call: .
clone_size: .
cdr3_aa: CSVEDLGREGEKLFF
cdr3_nt: TGCAGCGTTGAAGATCTTGGCAGGGAGGGCGAAAAACTGTTTTTT

v_call: TRBV4-3
j_call: TRBJ2-3
d_call: TRBD2
clone_size: .
cdr3_aa: CASSQDSLAGGGTDTQYF
cdr3_nt: TGCGCCAGCAGCCAAGACAGCCTAGCGGGAGGGGGAACAGATACGCAGTATTTT

v_call: TRBV27
j_call: TRBJ2-5
d_call: TRBD1
clone_size: .
cdr3_aa: CANAGGETQYF
cdr3_nt: TGTGCCAACGCAGGGGGTGAGACCCAGTACTTC

v_call: TRBV19
j_call: TRBJ2-7
d_call: .
clone_size: .
cdr3_aa: CASSIRFLGYEQYF
cdr3_nt: TGTGCCAGTAGTATACGTTTCCTAGGATACGAGCAGTACTTC

v_call: TRBV9
j_call: TRBJ1-2
d_call: TRBD1
clone_size: .
cdr3_aa: CASTETGGAGRGYTF
cdr3_nt: TGTGCCAGCACGGAAACAGGGGGCGCTGGGAGAGGCTACACCTTC

v_call: TRBV2
j_call: TRBJ1-6
d_call: .
clone_size: .
cdr3_aa: CASSVEREGSPLHF
cdr3_nt: TGTGCCAGCAGTGTGGAGAGGGAGGGTTCACCCCTCCACTTT

v_call: TRBV2
j_call: TRBJ2-7
d_call: TRBD2
clone_size: .
cdr3_aa: CASRDSGRAFHERYF
cdr3_nt: TGTGCCAGCAGGGATAGCGGGAGAGCGTTCCACGAGCGGTACTTC

v_call: TRBV29-1
j_call: TRBJ2-3
d_call: .
clone_size: few
cdr3_aa: CSVQGREAGTQYF
cdr3_nt: TGCAGCGTTCAGGGGAGGGAGGCGGGTACGCAGTATTTT

v_call: TRBV5-4
j_call: TRBJ2-3
d_call: TRBD2
clone_size: few
cdr3_aa: CASSFFLFGLAPTSTDTQYF
cdr3_nt: TGTGCCAGCAGCTTCTTTTTATTTGGACTAGCTCCAACTTCCACAGATACGCAGTATTTT